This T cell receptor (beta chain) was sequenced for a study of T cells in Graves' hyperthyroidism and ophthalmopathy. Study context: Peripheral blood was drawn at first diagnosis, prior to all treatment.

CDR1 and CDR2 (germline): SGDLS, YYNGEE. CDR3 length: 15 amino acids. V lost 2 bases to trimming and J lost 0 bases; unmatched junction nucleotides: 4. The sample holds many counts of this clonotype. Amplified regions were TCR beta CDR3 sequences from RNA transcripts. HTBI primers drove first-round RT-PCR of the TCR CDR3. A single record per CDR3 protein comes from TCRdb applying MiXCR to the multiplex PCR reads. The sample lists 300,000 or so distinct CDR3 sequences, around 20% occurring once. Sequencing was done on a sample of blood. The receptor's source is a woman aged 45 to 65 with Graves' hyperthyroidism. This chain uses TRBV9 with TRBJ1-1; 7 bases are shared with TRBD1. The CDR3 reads CASSVAGGLNTEAFF. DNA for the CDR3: TGTGCCAGCAGCGTCGCAGGGGGGCTGAACACTGAAGCTTTCTTT.